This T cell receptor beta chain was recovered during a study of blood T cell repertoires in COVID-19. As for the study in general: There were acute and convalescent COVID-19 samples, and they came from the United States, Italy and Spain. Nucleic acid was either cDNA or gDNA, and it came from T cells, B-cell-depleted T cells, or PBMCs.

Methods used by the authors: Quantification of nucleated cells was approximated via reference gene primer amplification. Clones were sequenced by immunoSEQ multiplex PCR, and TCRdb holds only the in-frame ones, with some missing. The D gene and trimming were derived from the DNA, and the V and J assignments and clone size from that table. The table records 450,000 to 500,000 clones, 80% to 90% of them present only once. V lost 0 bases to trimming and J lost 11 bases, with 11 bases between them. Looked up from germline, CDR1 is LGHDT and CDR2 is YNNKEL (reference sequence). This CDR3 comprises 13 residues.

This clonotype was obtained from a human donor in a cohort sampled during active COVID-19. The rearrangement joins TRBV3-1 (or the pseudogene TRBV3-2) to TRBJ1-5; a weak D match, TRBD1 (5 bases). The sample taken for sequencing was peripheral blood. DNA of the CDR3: TGTGCCAGCAGCCAAGATCGAGAAGGGGCCCAGCATTTT. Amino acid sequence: CASSQDREGAQHF.